A single TCR beta chain is shown here with its context. TCRdb's copy holds only in-frame clones and misses some; the assay was immunoSEQ multiplex PCR. The sample includes roughly 92,000 clones, about 80% of them seen just once. This record comes from a study of OX40 agonist ivuxolimab in advanced cancers. The CDR3 extends over 11 amino acids. Trimming removed 11 bases from V and 5 bases from J; junction bases left unmatched: 5. CDR1 and CDR2 (germline): SNHLY, FYNNEI. The specimen comprised CD4+ or CD8+ T cells sorted from blood, sampled in a trial of the OX40 agonist ivuxolimab. The gene calls are TRBV2 and TRBJ2-7; the match to TRBD1 covers 8 bases. This clonotype was sampled from an adult with an advanced solid tumor such as melanoma, head and neck, liver or kidney cancer. Here the CDR3 DNA reads TGTGCCTCGGACAGGGACCACGAGCAGTACTTC. Amino acid sequence: CASDRDHEQYF.